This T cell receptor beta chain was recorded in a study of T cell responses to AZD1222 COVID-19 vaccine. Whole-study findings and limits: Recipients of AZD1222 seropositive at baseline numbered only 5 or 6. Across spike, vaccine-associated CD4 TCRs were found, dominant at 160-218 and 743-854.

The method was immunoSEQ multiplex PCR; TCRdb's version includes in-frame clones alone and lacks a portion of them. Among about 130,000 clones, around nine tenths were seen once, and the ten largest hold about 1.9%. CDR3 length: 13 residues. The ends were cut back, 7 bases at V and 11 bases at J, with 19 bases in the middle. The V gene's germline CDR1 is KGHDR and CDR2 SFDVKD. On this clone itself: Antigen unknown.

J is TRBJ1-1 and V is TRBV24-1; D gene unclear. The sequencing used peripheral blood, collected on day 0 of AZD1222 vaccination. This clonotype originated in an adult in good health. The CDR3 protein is CATRGHMEGTAFF. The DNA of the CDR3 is TGTGCCACCAGGGGCCACATGGAGGGCACGGCTTTCTTT.